This entry features one T cell receptor (beta chain) sequence. Antigen: not known. This entry is derived from a study of T cell responses to AZD1222 COVID-19 vaccine. TCRdb's copy holds only in-frame clones and misses some; the assay was immunoSEQ multiplex PCR. The sample includes roughly 120,000 clones, about 91% of them seen just once. Study-wide results and caveats: Spike-specific TCR breadth rose after two AZD1222 doses, and depth rose as well. The peak T cell response came first, and repertoires were sampled only after it.

The source of this sequence is an adult in good health. The sequenced sample was peripheral blood, obtained on day 0 of AZD1222 vaccination.

The CDR3, as DNA: TGTGCCAGCAGCAGGGACAGGGGGATAGGAACTGAAGCTTTCTTT. Protein product: CASSRDRGIGTEAFF. This chain uses TRBV7-2 with TRBJ1-1; 11 nucleotides align to TRBD1. Germline CDR1 reads SGHTA; CDR2 reads FQGNSA. With V trimmed by 5 bases and J by 5 bases, 7 bases remained unmatched. This CDR3 has 15 amino acids.